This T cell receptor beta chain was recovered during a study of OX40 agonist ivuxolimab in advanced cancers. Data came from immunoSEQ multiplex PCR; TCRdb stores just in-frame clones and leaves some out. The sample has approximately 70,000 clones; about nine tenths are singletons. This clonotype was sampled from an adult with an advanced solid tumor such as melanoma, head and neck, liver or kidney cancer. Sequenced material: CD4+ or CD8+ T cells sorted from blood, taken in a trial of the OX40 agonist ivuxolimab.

CDR3 nucleotides: TGTGCCAGCAGCCCGATTGACAGGGGAAAGCAGTACTTC. It translates to CASSPIDRGKQYF. This rearrangement joins TRBV7-2 to TRBJ2-7; the match to TRBD1 covers 8 bases. The germline V gene encodes CDR1 SGHTA and CDR2 FQGNSA. The ends lost 5 bases at V and 8 bases at J; junction bases unmatched: 8. The CDR3 is made up of 13 amino acids.